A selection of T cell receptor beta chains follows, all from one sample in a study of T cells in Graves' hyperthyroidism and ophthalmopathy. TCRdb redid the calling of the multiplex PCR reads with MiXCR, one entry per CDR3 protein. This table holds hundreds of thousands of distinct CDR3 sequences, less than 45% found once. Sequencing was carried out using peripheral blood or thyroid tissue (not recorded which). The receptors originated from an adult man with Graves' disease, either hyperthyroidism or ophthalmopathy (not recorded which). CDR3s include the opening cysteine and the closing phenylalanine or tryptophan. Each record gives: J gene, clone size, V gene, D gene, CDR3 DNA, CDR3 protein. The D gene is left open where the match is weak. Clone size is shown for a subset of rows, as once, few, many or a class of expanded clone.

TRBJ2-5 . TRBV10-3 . TGTGCCAGCAGCTTGTCTGGACGCCAGCAAGAGACCCAGTACTTC CASSLSGRQQETQYF
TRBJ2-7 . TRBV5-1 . TGCGCCAGCAGCCTGGAACCAGGACAGTACTACGAGCAGTACTTC CASSLEPGQYYEQYF
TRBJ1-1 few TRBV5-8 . TGTGCCAGCAGCCAAGCTTGGGCAGGACACACTGAAGCTTTCTTT CASSQAWAGHTEAFF
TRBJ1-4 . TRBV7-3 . TGTGCCAGCAGCCCCTATCTAAACCTCCATGAAAAACTGTTTTTT CASSPYLNLHEKLFF
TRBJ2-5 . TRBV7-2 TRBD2 TGTGCCAGCAGCTTACAGCGGGGTCCCCGAGAGACCCAGTACTTC CASSLQRGPRETQYF
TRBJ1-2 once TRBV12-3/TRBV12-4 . TGTGCCAGCAGTAGGGACATGGGACATGGCTACACCTTC CASSRDMGHGYTF
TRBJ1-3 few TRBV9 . TGTGCCAGCAGCGTAGCGGACCCAGGGAACTCTGGAAACACCATATATTTT CASSVADPGNSGNTIYF
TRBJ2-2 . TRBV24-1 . TGTGCCACCAGTGCCCTGGGGTTCGGGGAGCTGTTTTTT CATSALGFGELFF
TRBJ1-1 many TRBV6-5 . TGTGCCAGCAGTTACCGGGAGGACACTGAAGCTTTCTTT CASSYREDTEAFF
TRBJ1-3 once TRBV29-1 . TGCCAAACCCGGGAGGTAGGGGAGAACACCATATATTTT CQTREVGENTIYF
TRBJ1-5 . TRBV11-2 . TGTGCCAGCACCTTGGGAAATAGCAATCAGCCCCAGCATTTT CASTLGNSNQPQHF
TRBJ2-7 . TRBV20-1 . TGCAGTGCTATTAGCGACAGGTGGGACGAGCAGTACTTC CSAISDRWDEQYF
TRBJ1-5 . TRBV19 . TGTGCCAGTGGTATAGTGGTGGGTAATCAGCCCCAGCATTTT CASGIVVGNQPQHF
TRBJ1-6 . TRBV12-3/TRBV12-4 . TGTGCCAGCAGTTTCACAGGTTATAATTCACCCCTCCACTTT CASSFTGYNSPLHF
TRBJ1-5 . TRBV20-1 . TGCAGTGCCCGGACAGCCAATCAGCCCCAGCATTTT CSARTANQPQHF
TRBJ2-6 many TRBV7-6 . TGTGCCAGCAGCAAGGGCCCTACAGGCGGCGGGGCCAACGTCCTGACTTTC CASSKGPTGGGANVLTF
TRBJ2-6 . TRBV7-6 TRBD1 TGTGCCAGCAGCACGACAGGGTCTGGGGCCAACGTCCTGACTTTC CASSTTGSGANVLTF
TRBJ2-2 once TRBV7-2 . TGTGCCAGCAGTCCTCCGGGACTCATAGCGAACACCGGGGAGCTGTTTTTT CASSPPGLIANTGELFF
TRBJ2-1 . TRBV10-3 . TGTGCCATCAGTGACGGGACTCCCCCGTCGCAGTTCTTC CAISDGTPPSQFF
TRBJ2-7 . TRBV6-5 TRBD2 TGTGCCAGCAGTTACGGGACTAGCGGGCAGTCCTACGAGCAGTACTTC CASSYGTSGQSYEQYF
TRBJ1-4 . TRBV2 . TGTGCCAGCAGTGATGACGTTGGGATACTGTTTTTT CASSDDVGILFF
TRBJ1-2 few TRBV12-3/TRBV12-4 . TGTGCCAGCAGGGATGATGGAGTAATTGGCTACACCTTC CASRDDGVIGYTF
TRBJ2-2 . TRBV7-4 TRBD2 TGTGCCAGCAGCTTTGAGGGAGGGGTCGACACCGGGGAGCTGTTTTTT CASSFEGGVDTGELFF
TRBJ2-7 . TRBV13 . TGTGCCAGCAGTGATGATCACTACGAGCAGTACTTC CASSDDHYEQYF
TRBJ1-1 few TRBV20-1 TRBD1 TGCAGTGCTTTTGGACAGGAGGTTAGAGACACTGAAGCTTTCTTT CSAFGQEVRDTEAFF
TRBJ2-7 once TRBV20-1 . TGCAGTGCTAGAGGACCCGGGACGGTCTACGAGCAGTACTTC CSARGPGTVYEQYF
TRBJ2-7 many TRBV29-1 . TGCAGCGTTGTGCAGGCCCAGCGAGGGTATACCTACGAGCAGTACTTC CSVVQAQRGYTYEQYF
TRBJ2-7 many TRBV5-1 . TGCGCCAGCAGCTTAACAGGGTTCGAGCAGTACTTC CASSLTGFEQYF
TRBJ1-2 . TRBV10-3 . TGTGCCATCAGTGTACCAAATATAGGGTATGGCTACACCTTC CAISVPNIGYGYTF
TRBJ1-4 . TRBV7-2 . TGTGCCAGCAGCCCTCGGGACGGAAGTAATGAAAAACTGTTTTTT CASSPRDGSNEKLFF
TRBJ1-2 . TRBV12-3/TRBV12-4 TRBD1 TGTGCCAGCAGTTTGTATCCAGGGGGAGGCTACACCTTC CASSLYPGGGYTF
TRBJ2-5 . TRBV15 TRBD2 TGTGCCACCAGCAGGCGAGCGGGGGGTGGAGAGACCCAGTACTTC CATSRRAGGGETQYF
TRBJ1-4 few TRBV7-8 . TGTGCCAGCAGCACGGGGGCGGGTGAAAAACTGTTTTTT CASSTGAGEKLFF
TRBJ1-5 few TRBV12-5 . TGTGCCGCCGGGGTAAGCAATCAGCCCCAGCATTTT CAAGVSNQPQHF
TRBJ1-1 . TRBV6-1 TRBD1 TGTGCCAGCAGTGGCAAAGGGACAGGGGGCGACCTCACTGAAGCTTTCTTT CASSGKGTGGDLTEAFF
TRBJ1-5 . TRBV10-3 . TGTGCCATCAGTGAGTCTTCGGGGACCCTTGATAGCAATCAGCCCCAGCATTTT CAISESSGTLDSNQPQHF
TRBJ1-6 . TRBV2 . TGTGCCAGCAGTGAAGACGGGGGGGGGCCTTTATCACCCCTCCACTTT CASSEDGGGPLSPLHF
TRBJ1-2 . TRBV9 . TGTGCCAGCAGCGTAGCGGGGGAGTTAACTAACTATGGCTACACCTTC CASSVAGELTNYGYTF
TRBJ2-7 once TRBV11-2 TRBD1 TGTGCCAGCAGGAGACAGGGCCACGAGCAATACTTC CASRRQGHEQYF
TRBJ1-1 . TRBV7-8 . TGCGCCAGCAGAGGGGTTCTTAAAAACACTGAAGCTTTCTTT CASRGVLKNTEAFF
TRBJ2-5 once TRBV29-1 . TGCAGCGCTGCTATGGGATCGACTACCTCAGGCGAGACCCAGTACTTC CSAAMGSTTSGETQYF
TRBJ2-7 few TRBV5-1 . TGCGCCAGCACCTCAGGGTCCTCAAGCTCCTACGAGCAGTACTTC CASTSGSSSSYEQYF
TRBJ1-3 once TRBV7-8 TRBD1 TGTGCCAGCAGCTTAGTTATGTCCACAGGGGCGAGCTCTGGAAACACCATATATTTT CASSLVMSTGASSGNTIYF
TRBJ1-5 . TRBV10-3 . TGTGCCATCAGTGAAAGGGCAGGGTATAGCAATCAGCCCCAGCATTTT CAISERAGYSNQPQHF
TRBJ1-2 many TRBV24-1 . TGTGCCACCAGTGACAAGTTTGTTGGCTACACCTTC CATSDKFVGYTF
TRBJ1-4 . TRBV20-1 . TGCAGTGCTAGAGATCCCCGTAGGGGCAACCCAACTAATGAAAAACTGTTTTTT CSARDPRRGNPTNEKLFF
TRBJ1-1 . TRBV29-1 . TGCAGCGTTGACGGGAGAGGGGTTACTACCCCAGGAACTGAAGCTTTCTTT CSVDGRGVTTPGTEAFF
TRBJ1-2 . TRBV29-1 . TGCAGCGTTGCAGGGTTTTATGGCTACACCTTC CSVAGFYGYTF
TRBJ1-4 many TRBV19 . TGTGCCAGTGGTCGATCCGACCATGAAAAACTGTTTTTT CASGRSDHEKLFF
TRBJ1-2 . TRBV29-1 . TGCAGCGCAGGGATCCGGGGTGGCTACACCTTC CSAGIRGGYTF
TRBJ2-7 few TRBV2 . TGTGCCAGCAAACCCAGGGGGGGCTCCTACGAGCAGTACTTC CASKPRGGSYEQYF
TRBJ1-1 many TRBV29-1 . TGCAGCGTTTATCCCCGGGCAGGGAAGGACACTGAAGCTTTCTTT CSVYPRAGKDTEAFF
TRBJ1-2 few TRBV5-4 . TGTGCCACTGGACTGGGAGACTATGGCTACACCTTC CATGLGDYGYTF
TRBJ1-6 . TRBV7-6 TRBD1 TGTGCCAGCAGCACAGGACAGGGCTCACCCCTCCACTTT CASSTGQGSPLHF
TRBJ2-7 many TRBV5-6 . TGTGCCAGCAGCCGGGACACCTACGAGCAGTACTTC CASSRDTYEQYF